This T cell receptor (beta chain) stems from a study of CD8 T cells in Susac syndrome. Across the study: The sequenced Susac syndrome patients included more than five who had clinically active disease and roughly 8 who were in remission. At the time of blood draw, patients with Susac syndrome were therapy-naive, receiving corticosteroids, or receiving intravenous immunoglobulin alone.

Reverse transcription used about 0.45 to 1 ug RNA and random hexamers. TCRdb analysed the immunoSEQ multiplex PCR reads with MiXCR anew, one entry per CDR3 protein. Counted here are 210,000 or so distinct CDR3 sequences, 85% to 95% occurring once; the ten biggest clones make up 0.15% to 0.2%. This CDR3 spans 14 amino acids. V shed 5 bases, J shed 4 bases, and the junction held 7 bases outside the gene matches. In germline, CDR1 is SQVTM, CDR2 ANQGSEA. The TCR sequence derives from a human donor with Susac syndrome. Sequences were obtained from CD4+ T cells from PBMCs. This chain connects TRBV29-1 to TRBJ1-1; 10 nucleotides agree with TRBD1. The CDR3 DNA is TGCAGCGTTCGACAGGGGGCGACGGGCACTGAAGCTTTCTTT. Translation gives CSVRQGATGTEAFF. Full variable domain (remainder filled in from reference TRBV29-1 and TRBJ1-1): SAVISQKPSRDICQRGTSLTIQCQVDSQVTMMFWYRQQPGQSLTLIATANQGSEATYESGFVIDKFPISRPNLTFSTLTVSNMSPEDSSIYLCSVRQGATGTEAFFGQGTRLTVV.